This section outlines one T cell receptor beta chain sequence together with its context. TCR alpha and TCR beta cDNA libraries with sample barcodes and UMIs came from 5'RACE using constant-segment primers. Using its own MiXCR run on the 5' RACE reads, TCRdb lists one record per CDR3 protein. The table has a few hundred thousand distinct CDR3 sequences, about 20% seen once; the top ten hold roughly a fifth. The data derive from a study of T-cell memory formation after mild COVID-19. Trimming took off 6 bases at V and 4 bases at J, with 7 bases between the two ends. This CDR3 region has 12 residues. From germline, CDR1 is SGHRS and CDR2 YFSETQ.

Sequences were obtained from PBMCs or a T cell subset sorted from them (not recorded which). The receptor comes from a man aged 18 to 29 who had mild COVID-19 (a few samples of this study predate the infection). Cell type and time point are not known. The V call is TRBV5-1, the J call TRBJ2-2; D remains ambiguous. CDR3 loop: CASKQSTGELFF. DNA for the CDR3: TGCGCCAGCAAGCAAAGCACCGGGGAGCTGTTTTTT.